The 9 T cell receptor beta chains listed next were all sequenced from one sample in a study of early T cells in non-severe SARS-CoV-2 infection. TCRdb redid the calling of the 5' RACE reads with MiXCR, one entry per CDR3 protein. The data contain fewer than 120,000 distinct CDR3 sequences, about 12% of them singletons. The sequenced sample was whole blood, obtained at baseline. These receptors originate from an adult who was a healthcare worker with PCR-confirmed SARS-CoV-2 infection or an uninfected control (not recorded which).

This clonotype was seen once. The V call is TRBV6-1, the J call TRBJ2-3; no clear D. Germline CDR1 is MNHNS and CDR2 is SASEGT. V dropped 1 base and J dropped 5 bases, with 4 bases sitting between them. The length of the CDR3 is 12 residues. The CDR3 coding sequence is TGTGCCAGCAGTGAAGGAGGAGATACGCAGTATTTT. Its translation: CASSEGGDTQYF.

CDR3 in amino acids: CASNEQFF. The DNA for the CDR3 is TGTGCTTCCAATGAGCAGTTCTTC. The chain combines TRBV2 with TRBJ2-1; no firm D call. The CDR3 consists of 8 residues. Germline assignment: CDR1 SNHLY and CDR2 FYNNEI.

This clonotype was picked up many times. The chain joins TRBV18 to TRBJ2-7; the match to TRBD2 covers 7 bases. CDR1 and CDR2 from the germline V gene are KGHSH and LQKENI. Trimming took 0 bases from V and 0 from J; bases not matched to a gene: 2. CDR3 size: 15 residues. Here the CDR3 DNA reads TGTGCCAGCTCACCACCCAGCGGGGTCTCCTACGAGCAGTACTTC. This translates into CASSPPSGVSYEQYF.

The chain uses TRBV5-1 and TRBJ2-3; D remains ambiguous. V was shortened by 6 bases and J by 3 bases, with 11 bases between the two germline ends. The germline CDR1 and CDR2 sequences are SGHRS and YFSETQ. This CDR3 has 13 residues. The CDR3 DNA reads TGCGCCAGCACAGGTGCAGGAACAGATACGCAGTATTTT. Its translation: CASTGAGTDTQYF.

This clonotype has a count of ten or more. This sequence joins TRBV6-6 and TRBJ1-5; D is unclear. Deletions cut 2 bases from V and 6 bases from J, with 5 bases between. This CDR3 region has 12 residues. Germline lookup yields CDR1 MNHNY and CDR2 SVGAGI (reference sequence). The CDR3 is CASSYQTQPQHF. The CDR3 DNA sequence: TGTGCCAGCAGTTACCAGACTCAGCCCCAGCATTTT.

The rearrangement uses TRBV6-1 and TRBJ1-5; D perhaps matches TRBD1 (5 bases). The CDR3 is 14 amino acids. The V end was cut by 2 bases, the J end by 5 bases, with 10 bases between. Per germline, CDR1 MNHNS and CDR2 SASEGT. CDR3 sequence reads: CASSERRAYQPQHF. DNA of the CDR3: TGTGCCAGCAGTGAACGCAGGGCCTATCAGCCCCAGCATTTT.

The chain is built from TRBV9 and TRBJ1-2; D unclear. The V gene lost 3 bases and the J gene lost 8 bases, with 11 bases spanning the gap. This CDR3 is built from 12 residues. Germline V gene sequence: CDR1 SGDLS, CDR2 YYNGEE. The CDR3: CASSEAPGGYTF. As DNA, the CDR3 is TGTGCCAGCAGCGAAGCCCCAGGAGGCTACACCTTC.

This clonotype has a handful of counts. The rearrangement uses TRBV5-4 and TRBJ2-2; D remains unclear. The CDR3 sequence is 13 residues long. Trimming stripped 4 bases from V and 6 bases from J, with 10 bases between. The V gene's germline CDR1 is SGHNT and CDR2 YYREEE (reference sequence). As DNA, the CDR3 is TGTGCCAGCAGCACGGAGTTGGCCGGGGAGCTGTTTTTT. Its translation: CASSTELAGELFF.

This clonotype was counted between two and nine times. The chain uses TRBV5-4 and TRBJ2-1; unclear D gene. This CDR3 has 15 residues. The germline CDR1 and CDR2 sequences are SGHNT and YYREEE (reference sequence). The germline V and J ends were trimmed by 0 bases and 6 bases, with 13 bases remaining between them. CDR3: CASSLGGPSGNEQFF. CDR3 sequence (DNA): TGTGCCAGCAGCTTGGGTGGCCCTTCAGGCAATGAGCAGTTCTTC.